This T cell receptor beta chain originates from a study of TIL therapy for anti-PD-1-resistant metastatic lung cancer. Study-wide points: Many TIL product clones were absent from baseline tumor, suggesting clonal contraction.

Germline CDR1 reads MNHNY; CDR2 reads SVGAGI (reference sequence). The CDR3 consists of 13 residues. The V end was cut by 7 bases, the J end by 1 base, with 10 bases between. For this clone: The antigen is not known.

This was the immunoSEQ v3 assay. The method was immunoSEQ multiplex PCR; TCRdb's version includes in-frame clones alone and lacks a portion of them. The table records more than 90,000 clones, about 71% of them present only once. This sample's time point: pre-treatment sample, taken before nivolumab and TIL therapy. Most excised metastases sampled were pleural nodules or supraclavicular lymph nodes. This receptor was taken from a person aged 30 to 80 with non-small cell lung cancer. This material consisted of tumor tissue, taken at baseline. The chain employs TRBV6-6 and TRBJ1-1; no definite D call. In DNA, the CDR3 is TGTGCCAGCACCTTGGCGAAGAACACTGAAGCTTTCTTT. Translated: CASTLAKNTEAFF.